These T cell receptor beta chains were read from a single sample in a study of early T cells in non-severe SARS-CoV-2 infection. TCRdb re-called the 5' RACE reads through MiXCR, storing one row per CDR3 protein. The table lists roughly 62,000 distinct CDR3 sequences, more than 7% of them singletons. Sequenced input: whole blood. These receptor sequences come from an adult who was a healthcare worker with PCR-confirmed SARS-CoV-2 infection or an uninfected control (not recorded which). CDR3s include the opening cysteine and the closing phenylalanine or tryptophan. D genes are given only for firm matches. Expanded clones are given a class, and other clones once, few, many or no size at all.

TGTGCCAGCCGGGGACATACGACCTACGAGCAGTACTTC	CASRGHTTYEQYF	.	TRBJ2-7	many	TRBV27
TGTGCCAGCAGTGAATACCTCGGGACTAGTGTCCAAGAGACCCAGTACTTC	CASSEYLGTSVQETQYF	TRBD2	TRBJ2-5	.	TRBV25-1
TGTGCCAGCAGTGAACAGGGCCATCACACCGGGGAGCTGTTTTTT	CASSEQGHHTGELFF	.	TRBJ2-2	.	TRBV2
TGTGCCAGCAAACGGGACTTCAGCTCTGGAAACACCATATATTTT	CASKRDFSSGNTIYF	.	TRBJ1-3	many	TRBV27
TGTGCCACCACTGGGGCCGCGAACACCGGGGAGCTGTTTTTT	CATTGAANTGELFF	.	TRBJ2-2	many	TRBV24-1
TGTGCCAGCAGCCCTGAACAGGGGGATACGCAGTATTTT	CASSPEQGDTQYF	TRBD1	TRBJ2-3	medium-sized	TRBV7-9
TGCAGCGTCCAAGGCGGGGATTCCTACGAGCAGTACTTC	CSVQGGDSYEQYF	.	TRBJ2-7	few	TRBV29-1
TGTGCCAGCAGCGGTGTGGACCCTCGGCAGTACTTC	CASSGVDPRQYF	.	TRBJ2-7	few	TRBV13
TGTGCCAGCAGTGGGAAGGGACAAGAGACCCAGTACTTC	CASSGKGQETQYF	.	TRBJ2-5	few	TRBV6-4
TGCAGTGCAAAGTCTACGGGAGGCTACAATGAGCAGTTCTTC	CSAKSTGGYNEQFF	TRBD2	TRBJ2-1	.	TRBV20-1
TGTGCCAGCTCGGAGGGGGGGTCCTACAATGAGCAGTTCTTC	CASSEGGSYNEQFF	.	TRBJ2-1	many	TRBV6-5
TGCAGCGTTGACAGGAAGAATGAAAAACTGTTTTTT	CSVDRKNEKLFF	.	TRBJ1-4	.	TRBV29-1
TGCAGTGCTAAATGGGACAGGGAGTTTGGAACCCTCCACTTT	CSAKWDREFGTLHF	TRBD1	TRBJ1-6	few	TRBV20-1
TGCGCCAGCAGCTTGCAGAGGACTAGCTTCCAGACCCAGTACTTC	CASSLQRTSFQTQYF	TRBD2	TRBJ2-5	.	TRBV5-1
TGTGCCAGCAGCCTAGGACTAGCGTTCGAGCAGTACTTC	CASSLGLAFEQYF	TRBD2	TRBJ2-7	few	TRBV5-4
TGTGCCAGCAGCTTGAGCGGCCGGGAGTTCTTC	CASSLSGREFF	.	TRBJ2-1	many	TRBV5-6
TGTGCCAGCAGTTTAGGTACAAACCCCTACGAGCAGTACTTC	CASSLGTNPYEQYF	.	TRBJ2-7	many	TRBV27
TGTGCCTGGAGTTTCCCTCGGGGAGGGAATTCACCCCTCCACTTT	CAWSFPRGGNSPLHF	.	TRBJ1-6	many	TRBV30
TGTGCCGGACACGGACGGATGAACACTGAAGCTTTCTTT	CAGHGRMNTEAFF	.	TRBJ1-1	.	TRBV28
TGTGCCAGCAGTTACGGACAGAACACTGAAGCTTTCTTT	CASSYGQNTEAFF	.	TRBJ1-1	many	TRBV27
TGTGCCAGCAGCTTCAGGACAGGGTTCTCTGGAAACACCATATATTTT	CASSFRTGFSGNTIYF	TRBD1	TRBJ1-3	.	TRBV5-6
TGTGCCAGCTCACCCGGGACAGGGGGCGACGAGCAGTACTTC	CASSPGTGGDEQYF	TRBD1	TRBJ2-7	.	TRBV18
TGTGCCAGCAGTGACGGTCCTCTGTACACTGAAGCTTTCTTT	CASSDGPLYTEAFF	.	TRBJ1-1	.	TRBV6-1
TGTGCCAGCAGCCAAGAGATAGGCAAGACCCAGTACTTC	CASSQEIGKTQYF	.	TRBJ2-5	many	TRBV3-1
TGTGCCAGCAGTTTTCGGCGGCCGTCTCACAATGAGCAGTTCTTC	CASSFRRPSHNEQFF	.	TRBJ2-1	.	TRBV27
TGCAGCGTAGAGGACAGGGTATACGAGCAGTACTTC	CSVEDRVYEQYF	TRBD1	TRBJ2-7	.	TRBV29-1
TGTGCCAGTAGTCCTAGCGGGAGGGCCGTCAATGAGCAGTTCTTC	CASSPSGRAVNEQFF	TRBD2	TRBJ2-1	.	TRBV19
TGCGCCAGCAGCCCGGGGACACTGAACACTGAAGCTTTCTTT	CASSPGTLNTEAFF	.	TRBJ1-1	many	TRBV5-1
TGTGCCAGCAGCTTAATGTTCAACCAAAATGAAAAACTGTTTTTT	CASSLMFNQNEKLFF	.	TRBJ1-4	few	TRBV7-8
TGCAGCGCCGCCAGGGCCGGGGAGCTGTTTTTT	CSAARAGELFF	.	TRBJ2-2	.	TRBV29-1
TGCAGTGCAAGAGATCGTCGGAATAGCAATCAGCCCCAGCATTTT	CSARDRRNSNQPQHF	.	TRBJ1-5	many	TRBV20-1
TGTGCCAGCAGCTTAGGCCGGAACATCGAGACCTACGAGCAGTACTTC	CASSLGRNIETYEQYF	.	TRBJ2-7	.	TRBV7-8
TGTGCCAGCAGCACCGGGACTAACACCGGGGAGCTGTTTTTT	CASSTGTNTGELFF	.	TRBJ2-2	.	TRBV12-3/TRBV12-4
TGTGCCCTAGACCGGGGGGATTTAGATGGCTACACCTTC	CALDRGDLDGYTF	.	TRBJ1-2	many	TRBV28
TGTGCCATCAGTGCAGCGGGGGGAGAGCAGTTCTTC	CAISAAGGEQFF	TRBD2	TRBJ2-1	few	TRBV7-6
TGTGCCAGCAGTTTAATCCAAGGGTGGAACGGCGAGCAGTACTTC	CASSLIQGWNGEQYF	.	TRBJ2-7	few	TRBV28
TGTGCCAGCAGCTTGGGCCCTAGCGGGAGGGCAAGGTACTTC	CASSLGPSGRARYF	TRBD2	TRBJ2-7	many	TRBV5-5
TGTGCCAGCAGCGCCCTAGCGGGGAGCACAGATACGCAGTATTTT	CASSALAGSTDTQYF	TRBD2	TRBJ2-3	.	TRBV9
TGTGCCAGCAGTTACGGGGAGGGCCTGACCGGGACTAGCGGTACGAGCTCCTACAATGAGCAGTTCTTC	CASSYGEGLTGTSGTSSYNEQFF	TRBD2	TRBJ2-1	many	TRBV6-2/TRBV6-3
TGTGCCTGGAGTCCCCAACTAGGAAGTCGAGAGACCCAGTACTTC	CAWSPQLGSRETQYF	.	TRBJ2-5	many	TRBV30
TGTGCCAGCAGCCAAGACTGGGGGAGAGGGACAGATACGCAGTATTTT	CASSQDWGRGTDTQYF	.	TRBJ2-3	many	TRBV4-2
TGTGCCAGCATGCAAAACAGGGGACAAGAGACCCAGTACTTC	CASMQNRGQETQYF	TRBD1	TRBJ2-5	.	TRBV2
TGCGCCAGCCAACCCGCGGAAGCGAACACCGGGGAGCTGTTTTTT	CASQPAEANTGELFF	.	TRBJ2-2	few	TRBV4-1
TGCGCCAGCAGCCTCCGGGTTACCACAGATACGCAGTATTTT	CASSLRVTTDTQYF	.	TRBJ2-3	many	TRBV5-1
TGTGCCAGCAGTTACGGCCGGGGCGAATCCGGGGAGCTGTTTTTT	CASSYGRGESGELFF	.	TRBJ2-2	many	TRBV6-6
TGTGCCAGTAGTATCCGCCCGTTACGTCGCACCGGGGAGCTGTTTTTT	CASSIRPLRRTGELFF	.	TRBJ2-2	.	TRBV19